This T cell receptor (beta chain) is from a study of T-cell memory formation after mild COVID-19 (dated by TCRdb to about 2021). For the wider study: TCR sequence clusters from the two donors were largely donor specific. T-cell clones expanding and contracting after mild COVID-19 in two donors were tracked by longitudinal TCRalpha and TCRbeta repertoire sequencing. The cohort was made up of two young adult volunteers, one female and one male, who were previously healthy. The research as a whole found: The second-wave clones that peaked on day 37 were not confirmed to be SARS-CoV-2 specific. The study covered only a couple of mild cases, and larger cohorts including severe cases with pre-infection samples were considered necessary. Balanced CD4/CD8 phenotypes were observed for clones contracting from day 15 to 85, whereas a bias towards CD4+ was observed for a second wave of clones expanding from day 15 to 37. Contracting CD4+ clones were located mainly in the CM and EM memory subsets, whereas CD8+ clones were found to be enriched in EMRA. Some responding clones were detected in pre-infection memory, which suggested that pre-existing cross-reactive memory T cells had joined the SARS-CoV-2 response.

For this clonotype: The antigen this receptor binds is unknown. It has no much larger one-base neighbor in the sample; base qualities were not kept.

PBMCs were isolated by Ficoll-Paque density gradient centrifugation. CDR1 and CDR2 are read off the germline V gene as MNHEY and SVGAGI. The CDR3 goes from the cysteine to the phenylalanine over 14 residues. Only the CDR3 DNA is retained, 42 bases long and in frame from the first base. Deletion took 2 bases off V and 3 bases off J, with a span of 10 bases between the germline ends. Sequencing relied on an Illumina NovaSeq 6000. cDNA libraries for TCRalpha and TCRbeta were prepared by 5'RACE using constant-segment primers, with sample barcodes and unique molecular identifiers added. Trizol reagent was used to extract RNA from every sample. Amplification of the libraries took two PCR steps, and the second step added a second sample barcode plus Illumina TruSeq adapters. Libraries were sequenced on an Illumina NovaSeq with 2 x 150 bp paired-end reads. The original methods were these. Reads were demultiplexed and collapsed into UMI-guided consensus sequences with migec v1.2.7. Using mixcr v2.1.11, UMI consensuses were aligned to TRA and TRB V and J templates and then assembled into clonotypes. Clonotypes were classified as expanded or contracted when called significant by both edgeR and NoisET, with noise models trained on biological replicates. For edgeR calls, a false discovery rate-adjusted p below 0.01 and a log2 fold-change threshold of 1 were applied. As an exploratory analysis of dynamics, max-normalized trajectories of the 1000 most abundant clonotypes were examined by PCA with hierarchical clustering. The CD4 or CD8 phenotype of responding clones was assigned using the separately sequenced CD4+ and CD8+ repertoires. TCRdb itself trimmed the public reads at Q25 with fastp, ran MiXCR and retained productive beta chains. Rows are combined by CDR3 protein, so each entry shows the most common genes and DNA. The V and J calls here are based on TCRdb, not the publication. A total of hundreds of thousands of distinct CDR3 sequences appear in this sample, around a quarter of them only once. The ten largest clones capture approximately 12% of the sample.

The sequenced sample was PBMCs or a T cell subset sorted from them (not recorded which). This receptor was identified in an adult woman who had mild COVID-19 (a few samples of this study predate the infection). The sample titles of this study are shuffled in the database, so cell type and time point are left out; the donor was told from shared clones. This receptor chain uses TRBV6-5 and TRBJ1-1; a tentative D call is TRBD1 (5 bases match). The DNA sequence is as follows: TGTGCCAGCAGTTACGGGGGGGTGTACACTGAAGCTTTCTTT. It encodes CASSYGGVYTEAFF.